This T cell receptor (beta chain) comes out of a study of PD-1 blockade in classical Hodgkin lymphoma. General observations from the study: With CD4+ cells, TCR diversity rose significantly by C4D1, but not with CD8+ cells. Baseline diversity was lower in partial responders and progressors than complete responders. Exclusion was the outcome for patients who began nivolumab under 1 year after ASCT.

With 5 bases clipped from V and 7 bases from J, the junction kept 5 bases outside the gene matches. CDR3 length: 15 residues. Germline loops: CDR1 SNHLY, CDR2 FYNNEI. The time point denotes: cycle 4 day 1 (C4D1), after more than five weeks of nivolumab. Following autologous stem cell transplantation, relapse occurred in every patient, and exposure to brentuximab vedotin varied. CD8+ T cells were isolated from thawed PBMCs by magnetic negative selection. Responses achieved at best were complete response, partial response or progressive disease. In the case of this clone: Antigen specificity is unknown.

TCRdb's copy holds only in-frame clones and misses some; the assay was immunoSEQ multiplex PCR. The sample comprises fewer than 15,000 clones, under 90% of which are singletons, and around 18% rests with the top ten. The V and J genes are TRBV2 and TRBJ2-3; 14 positions agree with TRBD2. The source of this sequence is a human donor with classical Hodgkin lymphoma. The sample consisted of CD8+ T cells from blood, taken before the fourth cycle of nivolumab. CDR3 amino acids: CASSRTSGGTHTQYF. The DNA of the CDR3 is TGTGCCAGCAGTCGGACTAGCGGGGGGACACATACGCAGTATTTT. The complete variable domain, with remaining parts taken from reference TRBV2 and TRBJ2-3, reads EPEVTQTPSHQVTQMGQEVILRCVPISNHLYFYWYRQILGQKVEFLVSFYNNEISEKSEIFDDQFSVERPDGSNFTLKIRSTKLEDSAMYFCASSRTSGGTHTQYFGPGTRLTVL.